The 28 T cell receptor beta chains below all came from one sample that was sequenced in a study of shared clonotypes between healthy human individuals. Positively selected for CCR7, the CD45RO-negative cells used as naive CD8 cells excluded terminally differentiated effector memory CD45RA+ cells. This table comes from immunoSEQ multiplex PCR, and its TCRdb copy is limited to in-frame clones, with some not included. The data contain about 700,000 clones, 90% to 95% of them singletons. The sequencing sample was made of naive CD8+ T cells sorted from blood. The receptors shown here come from a man aged 25-40 years in good health.

Note on this clone: Since a far larger clone is one base different, this is likely a read error. This chain links TRBV10-3 with TRBJ2-7; 11 bases agree with TRBD1. The CDR3 spans 14 residues. V dropped 5 bases and J dropped 3; count of bases not matched to a gene: 3. Germline V gene data show CDR1 as ENHRY and CDR2 as SYGVKD. CDR3 amino acids: CAISTGTGGYEQYF. DNA for the CDR3: TGTGCCATCAGTACCGGGACAGGGGGCTACGAGCAGTACTTC.

A word on this clone: Different DNA sequences within this sample yield the same CDR3. The gene calls are TRBV7-2 and TRBJ2-2; 8 nucleotides agree with TRBD2. Germline V gives CDR1 SGHTA, CDR2 FQGNSA. The CDR3 loop spans 15 amino acids. Trimming at V came to 1 base and at J to 6 bases, leaving 4 bases not matched to a gene. This CDR3 reads CASSLVGGAAGELFF. In DNA form, the CDR3 reads TGTGCCAGCAGCTTAGTCGGGGGGGCGGCCGGGGAGCTGTTTTTT. Variable domain in full (rest from reference TRBV7-2 and TRBJ2-2): GAGVSQSPSNKVTEKGKDVELRCDPISGHTALYWYRQSLGQGLEFLIYFQGNSAPDKSGLPSDRFSAERTGGSVSTLTIQRTQQEDSAVYLCASSLVGGAAGELFFGEGSRLTVL.

Remarks on this clone: Other DNA sequences in the sample encode the same CDR3. The rearrangement uses TRBV19 and TRBJ2-3; weak D call: TRBD2 (5 bases). This CDR3 has 13 residues. Trimming stripped 1 base from V and 6 bases from J, with 8 bases between. The germline V gene has CDR1 LNHDA and CDR2 SQIVND (reference sequence). CDR3 coding DNA: TGTGCCAGTAGTATAGTACCGGGGGATACGCAGTATTTT. Translated, it gives CASSIVPGDTQYF.

The J gene is TRBJ2-5, the V gene TRBV13, with D perhaps being TRBD1 or TRBD2 (5 bases each). Trimming took off 5 bases at V and 0 bases at J, with 22 bases between the two ends. This CDR3 region has 18 residues. Germline-derived CDR1 and CDR2 are PRHDT and FYEKMQ (reference sequence). The CDR3 sequence is CASSHRSSGTGYQETQYF. The DNA for the CDR3 is TGTGCCAGCAGCCATCGATCTTCCGGGACGGGTTACCAAGAGACCCAGTACTTC.

This clone was counted a single time. The chain couples TRBV12-5 to TRBJ2-7; weak D call: TRBD2 (5 bases). V gave up 8 bases and J gave up 2 bases, with 13 bases separating them. The V gene's germline CDR1 is LGHNT and CDR2 FRNRAP. CDR3 size: 13 residues. The CDR3 reads CASSEGGTYEQYF. The DNA for the CDR3 is TGTGCTAGTTCCGAAGGAGGAACCTACGAGCAGTACTTC.

Worth noting for this clone: This CDR3 fails to terminate in the conserved phenylalanine or tryptophan, so it likely reflects a read error. The chain combines TRBV13 with TRBJ2-7, with 7 bases identical to TRBD1. V lost 5 bases and J lost 0; bases outside the gene matches: 1. CDR3 length: 13 residues. Germline loops: CDR1 PRHDT, CDR2 FYEKMQ (reference sequence). Here the CDR3 DNA reads TGTGCCAGCAGCGGGACAGACTCCTACGAGCAGTACCTC. Protein product: CASSGTDSYEQYL.

The chain uses TRBV11-1 and TRBJ2-3; D is possibly TRBD1 (7 bases). Trimming stripped 2 bases from V and 3 bases from J, with 12 bases between. The CDR3 covers 15 residues. Looked up from germline, CDR1 is SGHAT and CDR2 is FQDESV (reference sequence). CDR3 nucleotide sequence: TGTGCCAGCAGCTTAAGGAGGGGGCGAACAGATACGCAGTATTTT. Translating gives CASSLRRGRTDTQYF.

The chain combines TRBV11-2 with TRBJ2-3; TRBD2 aligns across 10 bases. The CDR3 spans 15 residues. The V gene end was trimmed by 0 bases and the J gene end by 11 bases; junction bases not matched to a gene: 8. Germline lookup yields CDR1 SGHAT and CDR2 FQNNGV. The CDR3 reads CASSLDLGLAGVQYF. CDR3 bases: TGTGCCAGCAGCTTAGATCTAGGGCTAGCGGGAGTGCAGTATTTT.

The V gene is TRBV2, the J gene TRBJ2-1; TRBD2 agrees at 13 bases. The V gene end was trimmed by 6 bases and the J gene end by 8 bases; junction bases not matched to a gene: 4. Germline V gives CDR1 SNHLY, CDR2 FYNNEI. The CDR3 runs 14 residues. DNA for the CDR3: TGTGCCAGCAGGGGACTAGCGGGAAGGTATGAGCAGTTCTTC. It is translated as CASRGLAGRYEQFF.

The chain recombines TRBV25-1 with TRBJ2-1; 7 nucleotides match TRBD1. The V gene end was trimmed by 1 base and the J gene end by 0 bases; junction bases not matched to a gene: 3. Germline V gene lookup returns CDR1 MGHDK and CDR2 SYGVNS. This CDR3 spans 16 amino acids. CDR3 region: CASSESTGTSYNEQFF. The DNA for the CDR3 is TGTGCCAGCAGTGAATCGACAGGGACCTCCTACAATGAGCAGTTCTTC.

The V gene is TRBV5-1, the J gene TRBJ2-7; 9 nucleotides match TRBD1. Germline V gene sequence: CDR1 SGHRS, CDR2 YFSETQ. The V segment lost 0 bases and the J segment 1 base; nucleotides outside the gene matches: 2. The CDR3 is made up of 15 amino acids. Written as DNA, the CDR3 is TGCGCCAGCAGCTTGGTGACAGGGGGTTCCTACGAGCAGTACTTC. This gives the protein CASSLVTGGSYEQYF.

V gene TRBV7-8 combines with J gene TRBJ1-1; maybe TRBD1 (5 bases). Trimming left V 3 bases short and J 5 bases short, with 13 bases between. Germline loops: CDR1 SGHVS, CDR2 FQNEAQ. The CDR3 length is 14 residues. CDR3 bases: TGTGCCAGCAGCTTCCATGGGGGGAATACTGAAGCTTTCTTT. Protein product: CASSFHGGNTEAFF.

This clone was counted only a few times. This rearrangement joins TRBV27 to TRBJ2-5, with 11 bases identical to TRBD1. This CDR3 is built from 15 residues. Germline V gene data show CDR1 as MNHEY and CDR2 as SMNVEV (reference sequence). The junction had 6 bases not matched to a gene; V was cut back by 5 bases and J by 4 bases. The DNA of the CDR3 is TGTGCCAGCAGTCCTTGGACAGGGGGCGCAGAGACCCAGTACTTC. It yields the protein CASSPWTGGAETQYF.

The chain uses TRBV28 and TRBJ2-7; D call uncertain. CDR1 and CDR2 from the germline V gene are MDHEN and SYDVKM. The CDR3 loop spans 15 amino acids. Trimming removed 4 bases from V and 0 bases from J, with 13 bases in between. The CDR3: CASSSGPNNSYEQYF. CDR3 coding DNA: TGTGCCAGCAGTTCCGGACCGAACAACTCCTACGAGCAGTACTTC. Using reference TRBV28 and TRBJ2-7 for the parts outside the CDR3, the full variable domain is DVKVTQSSRYLVKRTGEKVFLECVQDMDHENMFWYRQDPGLGLRLIYFSYDVKMKEKGDIPEGYSVSREKKERFSLILESASTNQTSMYLCASSSGPNNSYEQYFGPGTRLTVT.

The rearrangement joins TRBV27 to TRBJ2-7; 8 bases map to TRBD2. The V segment lost 4 bases and the J segment 6 bases; nucleotides outside the gene matches: 8. The CDR3 loop spans 14 amino acids. Germline V gene lookup returns CDR1 MNHEY and CDR2 SMNVEV (reference sequence). In DNA form, the CDR3 reads TGTGCCAGCAGTTCCCCCGGGAGGGCAAGCGAGCAGTACTTC. Translating it yields CASSSPGRASEQYF.

The V and J genes are TRBV9 and TRBJ2-7, with D tentatively TRBD2 (6 bases). This CDR3 region has 15 residues. Trimming stripped 0 bases from V and 0 bases from J, with 10 bases between. From germline, CDR1 is SGDLS and CDR2 YYNGEE. The CDR3 sequence: CASSVDGSVSYEQYF. The CDR3 nucleotides are TGTGCCAGCAGCGTAGACGGGAGCGTCTCCTACGAGCAGTACTTC.

The chain links TRBV7-9 to TRBJ2-5, with 12 bases matching TRBD2. The CDR3 consists of 16 residues. The J segment lost 2 bases and the V segment lost 5 bases, leaving 6 bases of the junction unmatched. Germline-derived CDR1 and CDR2 are SEHNR and FQNEAQ (reference sequence). Here the CDR3 DNA reads TGTGCCAGCAGCGACGGGACTAGCGGGTCACAAGAGACCCAGTACTTC. It translates to CASSDGTSGSQETQYF.

This clone was seen only once. The same CDR3 can be traced to other DNA sequences in this sample. The rearrangement links TRBV5-4 to TRBJ1-4; no clear D. The CDR3 runs 11 residues. Germline CDR1 SGHNT, CDR2 YYREEE (reference sequence). The V end was cut by 0 bases, the J end by 8 bases, with 2 bases between. Written as DNA, the CDR3 is TGTGCCAGCAGCTTGGGCGAAAAACTGTTTTTT. Translated, it gives CASSLGEKLFF.

The chain joins TRBV11-2 to TRBJ2-7; a weak D match, TRBD1 (6 bases). Germline CDR1 is SGHAT and CDR2 is FQNNGV. The V and J ends lost 3 bases and 2 bases respectively, with 8 bases between them. This CDR3 comprises 13 residues. The CDR3 region has the DNA TGTGCCAGCAGCTTGGCAGGGGCCTACGAGCAGTACTTC. Amino acids: CASSLAGAYEQYF.

The J gene is TRBJ2-7, the V gene TRBV14, with D perhaps TRBD1 or TRBD2 (5 bases each). The V gene lost 0 bases and the J gene lost 4 bases, with 10 bases spanning the gap. Germline CDR1 reads SGHDN; CDR2 reads FVKESK. The CDR3 has 14 amino acids. For the CDR3, the DNA is TGTGCCAGCAGCCAAGAGCTAGGGGAGTACGAGCAGTACTTC. It encodes CASSQELGEYEQYF.

The rearrangement links TRBV27 to TRBJ2-3, with D possibly TRBD2 on 6 matching bases. There are 15 residues in the CDR3. The V end was cut by 5 bases, the J end by 2 bases, with 14 bases between. The germline CDR1 and CDR2 sequences are MNHEY and SMNVEV (reference sequence). The CDR3 sequence is CASSNAGGFTDTQYF. CDR3 nucleotide sequence: TGTGCCAGCAGTAATGCCGGGGGATTCACAGATACGCAGTATTTT.

This clone was seen a few times. The gene calls are TRBV10-1 and TRBJ2-7; D uncertain. CDR3 size: 12 residues. Trimming took 3 bases from V and 3 from J, leaving 6 bases between them. Germline CDR1 WNHNN, CDR2 SYGVQD (reference sequence). The CDR3 DNA follows: TGCGCCAGCAGTGACGGCGTCTACGAGCAGTACTTC. It specifies CASSDGVYEQYF.

The chain employs TRBV5-6 and TRBJ2-7; either TRBD1 or TRBD2 may fit D (6 bases each). V was shortened by 4 bases and J by 3 bases, with 14 bases between the two germline ends. The CDR3 runs to 14 residues. Germline V CDR1 and CDR2: SGHDT, YYEEEE. The CDR3 loop reads CASSLGGPHYEQYF. DNA of the CDR3: TGTGCCAGCAGCCTTGGGGGGCCTCACTACGAGCAGTACTTC.

The gene calls are TRBV7-8 and TRBJ2-7, with D possibly being TRBD1 (5 bases). Trimming cost V 5 bases and J 3 bases, with 14 bases left between them. The germline V gene has CDR1 SGHVS and CDR2 FQNEAQ. The CDR3 totals 14 residues. CDR3: CASSPETAIYEQYF. In DNA form, the CDR3 reads TGTGCCAGCAGCCCCGAGACAGCCATCTACGAGCAGTACTTC.

The chain carries TRBV5-4 and TRBJ2-3; 9 positions agree with TRBD2. V shed 1 base, J shed 4 bases, and the junction held 7 bases outside the gene matches. The germline gives CDR1 SGHNT, CDR2 YYREEE (reference sequence). The CDR3 totals 16 residues. CDR3 residues: CASSLRASGRPDTQYF. In DNA, the CDR3 is TGTGCCAGCAGCTTGAGGGCGAGCGGGAGGCCAGATACGCAGTATTTT.

The chain employs TRBV9 and TRBJ2-1; 8 bases agree with TRBD2. The length of the CDR3 is 15 residues. V gave up 4 bases and J gave up 3 bases; unmatched junction bases: 6. CDR1 and CDR2 (germline): SGDLS, YYNGEE. CDR3 coding DNA: TGTGCCAGCAGCTTGAGCGGGAGTCACTACAATGAGCAGTTCTTC. It yields the protein CASSLSGSHYNEQFF.

In regard to this clone: Other DNA sequences within the sample encode an identical CDR3. The chain is built from TRBV5-1 and TRBJ2-7; D remains unclear. The V gene lost 0 bases and the J gene lost 1 base, with 8 bases spanning the gap. Germline assignment: CDR1 SGHRS and CDR2 YFSETQ. This CDR3 region has 14 residues. This CDR3 reads CASSLDAGSYEQYF. Written as DNA, the CDR3 is TGCGCCAGCAGCTTGGACGCAGGTTCCTACGAGCAGTACTTC.

V gene TRBV5-5 combines with J gene TRBJ2-1; no firm D call. Trimming left V 3 bases short and J 6 bases short, with 4 bases between. The CDR3 sequence is 11 residues long. Germline loops: CDR1 SGHKS, CDR2 YYEKEE (reference sequence). The CDR3 here is CASSSSNEQFF. CDR3 DNA sequence: TGTGCCAGCAGCTCCAGCAATGAGCAGTTCTTC.